There are many counts of the clone carrying this TCR beta chain. The authors produced cDNA by 5'RACE using 10-nucleotide random UMIs. Over 170 million TCR-beta sequences from 15-18 subjects were obtained in each sequencing run. MiXCR was run by TCRdb on the 5' RACE reads, yielding one entry per CDR3 protein. The sample lists about 74,000 distinct CDR3 sequences, less than 5.5% occurring once. The data are from a study of neurological immune-mediated disorders. Trimming took off 6 bases at V and 2 bases at J, with 15 bases between the two ends. The germline V gene encodes CDR1 DFQATT and CDR2 SNEGSKA (reference sequence). The CDR3 has 14 residues.

The rearrangement uses TRBV20-1 and TRBJ2-3; D uncertain. The sample was PBMCs. The sequence was obtained from a man younger than 35 with multiple sclerosis. The CDR3 reads CSAANALTTDTQYF. CDR3 DNA sequence: TGCAGTGCCGCAAACGCCCTCACCACAGATACGCAGTATTTT.